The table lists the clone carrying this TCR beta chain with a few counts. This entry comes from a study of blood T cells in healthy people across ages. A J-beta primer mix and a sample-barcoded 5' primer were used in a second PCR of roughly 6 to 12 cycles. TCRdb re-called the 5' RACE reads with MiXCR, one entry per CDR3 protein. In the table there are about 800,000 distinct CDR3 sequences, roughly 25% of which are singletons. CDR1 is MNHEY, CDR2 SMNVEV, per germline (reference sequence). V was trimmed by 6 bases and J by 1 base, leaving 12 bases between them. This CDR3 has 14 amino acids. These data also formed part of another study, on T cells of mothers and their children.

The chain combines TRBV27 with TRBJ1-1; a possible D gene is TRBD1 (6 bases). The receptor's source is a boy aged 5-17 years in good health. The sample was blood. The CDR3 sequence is CASSRTAANTEAFF. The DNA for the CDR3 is TGTGCCAGCAGCCGGACAGCCGCGAACACTGAAGCTTTCTTT.